This paragraph reports one T cell receptor (beta chain). The record originates from a study of blood T cell repertoires in COVID-19. For the study at large: Acute and convalescent COVID-19 samples came from the United States, Italy and Spain.

Generated by immunoSEQ multiplex PCR, the TCRdb table keeps only in-frame clones and is missing some. Among about 22,000 clones listed, around 92% were seen once. The V segment lost 9 bases and the J segment 7 bases; nucleotides outside the gene matches: 12. The V gene's germline CDR1 is ENHRY and CDR2 SYGVKD. The CDR3 covers 14 residues. The source material was peripheral blood. The TCR was taken from a woman between 70 and 85 years old with active COVID-19. V gene TRBV10-3 combines with J gene TRBJ2-1; 7 bases match TRBD2. CDR3 bases: TGTGCCATAGAAGCGGGATCGTCGACGAATGAGCAGTTCTTC. Residues: CAIEAGSSTNEQFF.